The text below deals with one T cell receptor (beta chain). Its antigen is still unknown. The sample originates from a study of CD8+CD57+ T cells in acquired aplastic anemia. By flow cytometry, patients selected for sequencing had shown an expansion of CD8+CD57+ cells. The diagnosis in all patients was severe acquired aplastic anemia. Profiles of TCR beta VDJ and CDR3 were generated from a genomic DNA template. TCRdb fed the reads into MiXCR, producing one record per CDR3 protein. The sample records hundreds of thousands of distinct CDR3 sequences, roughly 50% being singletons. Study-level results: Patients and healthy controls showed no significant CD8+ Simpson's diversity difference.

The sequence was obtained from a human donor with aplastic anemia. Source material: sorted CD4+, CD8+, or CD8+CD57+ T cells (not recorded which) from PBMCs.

The DNA of the CDR3 is TGCAGCGTTGAAGATCCGGGACAGATGAACACTGAAGCTTTCTTT. Translated: CSVEDPGQMNTEAFF. The chain carries TRBV29-1 and TRBJ1-1; TRBD1 agrees at 7 bases. CDR1 and CDR2 from the germline V gene are SQVTM and ANQGSEA. After removal of 0 bases from V and 0 bases from J, the junction contained 4 bases not matched to a gene. The CDR3 sequence is 15 residues long. Supplemented by reference TRBV29-1 and TRBJ1-1, the full variable domain reads SAVISQKPSRDICQRGTSLTIQCQVDSQVTMMFWYRQQPGQSLTLIATANQGSEATYESGFVIDKFPISRPNLTFSTLTVSNMSPEDSSIYLCSVEDPGQMNTEAFFGQGTRLTVV.